The present TCR beta chain was sequenced within a study of shared clonotypes between healthy human individuals (dated by TCRdb to the early 2020s). Regarding the complete study: A few men and a couple of women, aged 18 to 49 years, made up the cohort. To estimate repertoire size and how much clonotypes are shared between individuals, the study performed deep sequencing of blood TCR repertoires from a few healthy adults. To increase sequencing depth and limit assay-specific biases, different laboratories used diverse techniques to prepare libraries and sequence TCR repertoires. Between about 0.85 and 10 billion PBMCs per donor were obtained by leukapheresis.

Healthy HIV-negative adults with no recently reported acute infections or vaccinations were included as donors. Every donor was a Caucasian adult residing in Nashville, Tennessee, USA. For unsorted samples, 90 million or so PBMCs were counted and genomic DNA was extracted with the QIAamp DNA Blood Mini kit. After blood collection by leukapheresis, PBMCs were isolated using Ficoll-Histopaque density gradient centrifugation and then cryopreserved in the vapor phase of liquid nitrogen. Here is what the overall study found, with its caveats: Only blood was sampled, and tissue TCR repertoires likely differ from those in blood. Pairwise subsampling indicated that sequencing depth was expected to affect the degree of clonotype sharing among donors. The small number of donors limited the genetic and exposure-history diversity represented.

Reading the germline V gene gives CDR1 MGHRA and CDR2 YSYEKL. The CDR3 spans 14 residues, from the cysteine through the phenylalanine. Only the CDR3 region is kept as DNA, spanning 42 bases read in frame from base 1. A distance of 13 bases separates the germline ends of V and J, which lose 1 base and 6 bases respectively. As to this clone: There is no known antigen for this receptor. Base quality data are lacking; no much larger clone is found one base away.

Using the deep immunoSEQ assay, multiplex PCR amplified TCR CDR3 regions from genomic DNA. Extracted genomic DNA from each cell subset was distributed evenly across all wells of several immunoSEQ 96-well plates, and each plate was treated as a replicate. For unsorted PBMC, roughly 0.3 ug genomic DNA, equal to around 30,000 T cell genomes, was loaded into each replicate PCR. Unsorted PBMC genomic DNA was sequenced across ten immunoSEQ deep assay plates. The purified libraries were quantified using a Qubit 3.0 fluorometer, sized with a Bioanalyzer 2100, and then quantified again using the KAPA Library Quantification kit. A separate single-read 150-cycle Illumina NextSeq 550 flow cell was used to sequence each immunoSEQ 96-well plate. The authors processed their data as follows. Because the immunoSEQ output held only junctional sequences and lacked quality scores, the filtering could not match the filtering applied to full-length reads. To assign V/J genes and CDR3, sequences were annotated against IMGT germline references using PyIR, a Python wrapper for IgBLAST v1.9. Reads were removed for weak V/J assignments (E-value above 1e-6), missing CDR3, stop codons, out-of-frame junctions, or ambiguous translated residues. A V3J clonotype was defined by an identical inferred V gene, J gene, and CDR3 amino acid sequence. Percentage overlap between repertoires was calculated by dividing the number of shared unique clonotypes by the size of the smaller repertoire. Repertoire richness was assessed with RTK rarefaction, the Chao1 estimator, and Recon v2.1 estimates of unobserved clonotypes. Entries here come from immuneACCESS through TCRdb and include only in-frame sequences with V and J called. Some clones fail to appear in such tables; in the studies checked, an unresolved V gene covers under half of the shortfall, and the cause of the remainder is unknown. V and J calls and clone size are those listed in that table; D and trimming were worked out from the DNA. The sample contains about 480,000 clones, about four fifths of them found a single time. Over 10% of the sample is taken by the ten largest.

Sample: PBMCs. The origin of this receptor is a middle-aged woman in good health. Some clones in this sample may be carry-over from other donors' samples. The rearranged chain carries TRBV4-1 and TRBJ2-7; TRBD2 could be the D gene, as 5 bases match. This receptor has the CDR3 CASSQGGVALEQYF. The nucleotide sequence is TGCGCCAGCAGCCAAGGGGGAGTGGCGCTCGAGCAGTACTTC.